The rows below give T cell receptor beta chains drawn from one sample of a study of HIV-infected patients and healthy controls. TCRdb itself ran the 5' RACE reads through MiXCR, one entry per CDR3 protein. The sample yields about 64,000 distinct CDR3 sequences, roughly a fifth seen once. Material for sequencing was CD4+ T cells from blood. The source of these receptors is a human donor in good health. Both conserved end residues are part of each CDR3. The D gene is left open where the match is weak. Only some rows state a clone size, as once, few, many or a class for expanded clones.

CDR3aa,CDR3nt,d_gene,v_gene,abundance,j_gene
CASSLTMAMGEQFF,TGTGCCAGCAGCTTAACCATGGCTATGGGTGAGCAGTTCTTC,NA,TRBV7-9,few,TRBJ2-1
CSARIAGGNEQFF,TGCAGTGCTAGAATAGCGGGCGGCAATGAGCAGTTCTTC,TRBD2,TRBV20-1,NA,TRBJ2-1
CASSLPTGDYWGEQYF,TGCGCCAGCAGCTTACCGACCGGGGACTATTGGGGCGAGCAGTACTTC,TRBD2,TRBV5-1,few,TRBJ2-7
CASSQGTGRTDTQYF,TGTGCCAGCAGCCAAGGGACAGGGCGAACAGATACGCAGTATTTT,TRBD1,TRBV6-5,few,TRBJ2-3
CASSLEARINTDTQYF,TGTGCCAGCAGTTTAGAGGCTCGGATAAACACAGATACGCAGTATTTT,NA,TRBV27,NA,TRBJ2-3
CASSSGTTQETQYF,TGCGCCAGCAGCTCCGGGACGACCCAAGAGACCCAGTACTTC,NA,TRBV5-1,many,TRBJ2-5
CASSRGQAYEQYF,TGTGCCAGCAGCAGGGGACAGGCGTACGAGCAGTACTTC,TRBD1,TRBV5-4,many,TRBJ2-7
CASSLYSAATEAFF,TGTGCCAGCAGCTTGTACTCCGCGGCCACTGAAGCTTTCTTT,NA,TRBV5-4,NA,TRBJ1-1
CASSQEAGLSYEQYF,TGTGCCAGCAGCCAAGAAGCGGGGCTCTCCTACGAGCAGTACTTC,TRBD2,TRBV4-2,many,TRBJ2-7
CASSLIVGSLVDNEQFF,TGTGCCAGCAGCTTAATTGTCGGGAGTCTCGTTGACAATGAGCAGTTCTTC,NA,TRBV7-9,NA,TRBJ2-1
CASSSKTSGGGYEQFF,TGTGCCAGCAGTTCTAAGACTAGCGGGGGGGGCTATGAGCAGTTCTTC,TRBD2,TRBV5-4,NA,TRBJ2-1
CASGLYEQYF,TGTGCCAGCGGCCTCTACGAGCAGTACTTC,NA,TRBV12-3/TRBV12-4,NA,TRBJ2-7